This T cell receptor beta chain derives from a study of radiotherapy plus CTLA-4 blockade in lung cancer. At the level of the study: Across the patients, objective responses occurred in about 18%, and disease control in roughly 31%.

V lost 5 bases and J lost 2; bases outside the gene matches: 12. Looked up from germline, CDR1 is SGHRS and CDR2 is YFSETQ. This CDR3 contains 17 residues. A word on this clone: Its specificity is unknown.

Study conclusions and caveats: TCR clones from tumors expanded in blood after radiotherapy plus ipilimumab.

Some clones are missing from TCRdb's copy, which holds only in-frame ones; the method was immunoSEQ multiplex PCR. The data contain approximately 81,000 clones, around 76% of them singletons. Those patients who had chemo-refractory metastatic non-small-cell lung cancer were given focal radiation along with CTLA-4 blockade through ipilimumab. The sequence came from a human donor with non-small cell lung cancer who had a partial response to radiotherapy plus ipilimumab. Some clones in this sample may be carry-over from other donors' samples. The chain couples TRBV5-1 to TRBJ2-7; 11 bases align to TRBD2. Sequences were derived from peripheral blood, sampled from a patient treated with radiotherapy plus ipilimumab. CDR3 sequence: CASRSTQRLAGTYEQYF. DNA for the CDR3: TGCGCCAGCAGAAGTACCCAACGACTAGCGGGAACCTACGAGCAGTACTTC.